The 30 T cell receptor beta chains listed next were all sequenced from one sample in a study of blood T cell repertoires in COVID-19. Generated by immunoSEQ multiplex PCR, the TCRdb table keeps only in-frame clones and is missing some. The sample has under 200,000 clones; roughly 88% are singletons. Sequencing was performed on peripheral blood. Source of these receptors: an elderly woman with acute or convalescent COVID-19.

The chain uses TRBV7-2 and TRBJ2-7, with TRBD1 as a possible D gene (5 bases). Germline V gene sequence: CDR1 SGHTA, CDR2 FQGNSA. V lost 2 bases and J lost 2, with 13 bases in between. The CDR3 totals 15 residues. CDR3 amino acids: CASSLLGRVPYEQYF. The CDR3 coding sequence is TGTGCCAGCAGCTTATTAGGCAGGGTCCCCTACGAGCAGTACTTC.

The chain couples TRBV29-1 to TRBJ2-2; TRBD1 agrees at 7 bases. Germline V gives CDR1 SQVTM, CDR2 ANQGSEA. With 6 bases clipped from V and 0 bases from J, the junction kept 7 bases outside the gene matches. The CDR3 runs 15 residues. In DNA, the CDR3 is TGCAGCGTGGGATTCGGGACAGCGAACACCGGGGAGCTGTTTTTT. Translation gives CSVGFGTANTGELFF.

The DNA of the CDR3 is TGTGCCAGCAGCCAAGCCGGGGCGGGAGGCAATCAGCCCCAGCATTTT. It is translated as CASSQAGAGGNQPQHF. This chain uses TRBV14 with TRBJ1-5; maybe TRBD1 (5 bases). This CDR3 spans 16 amino acids. V was trimmed by 1 base and J by 2 bases, leaving 12 bases between them. The germline V gene has CDR1 SGHDN and CDR2 FVKESK.

The CDR3 region is CASSTKSEQPQHF. In nucleotides, the CDR3 is TGTGCCAGTAGCACAAAGTCTGAACAGCCCCAGCATTTT. The rearrangement uses TRBV19 and TRBJ1-5, with unresolved D. The CDR3 runs to 13 residues. V gave up 6 bases and J gave up 7 bases, with 13 bases separating them. Per the germline V gene, CDR1 is LNHDA and CDR2 is SQIVND (reference sequence).

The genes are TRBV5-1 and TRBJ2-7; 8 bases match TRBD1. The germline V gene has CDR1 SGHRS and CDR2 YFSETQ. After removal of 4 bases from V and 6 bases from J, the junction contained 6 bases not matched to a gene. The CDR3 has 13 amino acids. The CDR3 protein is CASSRWTGLEQYF. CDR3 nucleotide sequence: TGCGCCAGCAGCAGGTGGACAGGGCTCGAGCAGTACTTC.

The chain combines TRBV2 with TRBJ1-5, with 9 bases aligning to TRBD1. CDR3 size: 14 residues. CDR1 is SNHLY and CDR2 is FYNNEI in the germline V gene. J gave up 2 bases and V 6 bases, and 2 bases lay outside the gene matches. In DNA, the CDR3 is TGTGCCAGCAGGGGGGACAGGGGCAATCAGCCCCAGCATTTT. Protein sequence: CASRGDRGNQPQHF.

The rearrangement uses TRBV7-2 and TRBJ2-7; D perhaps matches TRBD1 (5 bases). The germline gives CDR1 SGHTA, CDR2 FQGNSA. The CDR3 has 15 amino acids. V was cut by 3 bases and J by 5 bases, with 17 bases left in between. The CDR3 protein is CASSFTGTDFHEQYF. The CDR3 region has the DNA TGTGCCAGCAGCTTCACAGGTACTGACTTCCACGAGCAGTACTTC.

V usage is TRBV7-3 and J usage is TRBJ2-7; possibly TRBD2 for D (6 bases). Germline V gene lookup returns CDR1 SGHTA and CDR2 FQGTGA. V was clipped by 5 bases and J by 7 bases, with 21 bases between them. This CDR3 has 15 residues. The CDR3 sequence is CASSPRGGGDLEQYF. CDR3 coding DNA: TGTGCCAGCAGCCCACGGGGTGGCGGGGACTTGGAGCAGTACTTC.

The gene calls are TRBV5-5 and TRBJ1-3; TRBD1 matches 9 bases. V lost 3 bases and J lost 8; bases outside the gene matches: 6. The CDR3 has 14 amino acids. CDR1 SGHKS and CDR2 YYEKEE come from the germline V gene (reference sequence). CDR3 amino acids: CASSWRQGGDTIYF. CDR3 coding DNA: TGTGCCAGCAGCTGGCGACAGGGGGGAGACACCATATATTTT.

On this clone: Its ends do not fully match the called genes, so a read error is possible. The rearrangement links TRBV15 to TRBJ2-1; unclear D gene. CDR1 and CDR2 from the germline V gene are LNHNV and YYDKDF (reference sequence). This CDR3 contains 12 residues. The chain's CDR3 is CATSPPGQAGIF. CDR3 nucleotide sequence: TGTGCCACCAGCCCTCCTGGCCAGGCCGGAATCTTC.

CDR3 DNA: TGTGCCAGCAGCTTAACGGCGAACACCGGGGAGCTGTTTTTT. Its protein product is CASSLTANTGELFF. The chain links TRBV11-2 to TRBJ2-2; D uncertain. Germline loops: CDR1 SGHAT, CDR2 FQNNGV. The CDR3 contains 14 residues. V was shortened by 2 bases and J by 0 bases, with 4 bases between the two germline ends.

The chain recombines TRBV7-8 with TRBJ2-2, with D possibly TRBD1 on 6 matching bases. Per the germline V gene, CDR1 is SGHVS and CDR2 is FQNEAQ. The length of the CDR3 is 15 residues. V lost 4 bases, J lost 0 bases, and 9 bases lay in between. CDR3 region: CASSSGQTNTGELFF. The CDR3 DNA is TGTGCCAGCAGCTCCGGACAGACGAACACCGGGGAGCTGTTTTTT.

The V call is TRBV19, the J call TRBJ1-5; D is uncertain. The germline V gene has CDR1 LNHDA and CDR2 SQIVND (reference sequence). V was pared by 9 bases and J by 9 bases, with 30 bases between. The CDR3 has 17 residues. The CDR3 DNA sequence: TGTGCCAGCAACTCCGGGCAGGCAGGACTATCGGATTTGCCCCAGCATTTT. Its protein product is CASNSGQAGLSDLPQHF.

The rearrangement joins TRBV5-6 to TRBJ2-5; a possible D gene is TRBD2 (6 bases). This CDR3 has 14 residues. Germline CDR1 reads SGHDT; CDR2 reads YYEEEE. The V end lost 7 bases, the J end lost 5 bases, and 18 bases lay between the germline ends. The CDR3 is CASQTGLPEETQYF. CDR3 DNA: TGTGCCAGCCAAACGGGACTCCCGGAGGAGACCCAGTACTTC.

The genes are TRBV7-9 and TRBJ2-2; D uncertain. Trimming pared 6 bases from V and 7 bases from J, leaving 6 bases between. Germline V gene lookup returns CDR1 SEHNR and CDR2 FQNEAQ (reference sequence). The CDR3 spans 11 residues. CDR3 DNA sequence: TGTGCCAGCAGGGCCATCGGGGAGCTGTTTTTT. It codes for CASRAIGELFF.

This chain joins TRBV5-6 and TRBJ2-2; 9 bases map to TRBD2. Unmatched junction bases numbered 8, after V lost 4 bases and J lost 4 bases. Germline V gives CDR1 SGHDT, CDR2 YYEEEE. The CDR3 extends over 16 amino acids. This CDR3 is CASSHPGTSSTGELFF. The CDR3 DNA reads TGTGCCAGCAGCCACCCCGGGACTAGCTCCACCGGGGAGCTGTTTTTT.

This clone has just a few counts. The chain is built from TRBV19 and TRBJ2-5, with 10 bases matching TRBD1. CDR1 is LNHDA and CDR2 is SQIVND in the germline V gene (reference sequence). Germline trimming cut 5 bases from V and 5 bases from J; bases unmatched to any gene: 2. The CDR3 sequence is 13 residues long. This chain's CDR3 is CASSLGQGETQYF. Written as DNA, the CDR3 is TGTGCCAGTAGTCTGGGACAGGGGGAGACCCAGTACTTC.

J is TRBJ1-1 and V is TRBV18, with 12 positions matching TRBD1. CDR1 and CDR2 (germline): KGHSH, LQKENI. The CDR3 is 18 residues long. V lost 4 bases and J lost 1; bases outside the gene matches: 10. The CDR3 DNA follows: TGTGCCAGCTCACTAACCGGGACAGGGGGCTTGGCGAACACTGAAGCTTTCTTT. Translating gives CASSLTGTGGLANTEAFF.

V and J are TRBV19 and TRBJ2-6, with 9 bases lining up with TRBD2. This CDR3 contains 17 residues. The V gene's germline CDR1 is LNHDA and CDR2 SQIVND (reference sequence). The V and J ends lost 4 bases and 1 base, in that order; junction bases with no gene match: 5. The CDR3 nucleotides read TGTGCCAGTAGTACCCCGGGACTAGCTTCTGGGGCCAACGTCCTGACTTTC. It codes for CASSTPGLASGANVLTF.

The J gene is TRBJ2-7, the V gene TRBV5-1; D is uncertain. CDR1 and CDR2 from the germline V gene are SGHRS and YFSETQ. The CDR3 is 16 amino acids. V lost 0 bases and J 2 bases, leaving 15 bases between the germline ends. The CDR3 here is CASSLDGRGSTYEQYF. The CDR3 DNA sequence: TGCGCCAGCAGCTTGGACGGCCGAGGATCAACCTACGAGCAGTACTTC. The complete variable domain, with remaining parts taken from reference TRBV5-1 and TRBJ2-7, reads KAGVTQTPRYLIKTRGQQVTLSCSPISGHRSVSWYQQTPGQGLQFLFEYFSETQRNKGNFPGRFSGRQFSNSRSEMNVSTLELGDSALYLCASSLDGRGSTYEQYFGPGTRLTVT.

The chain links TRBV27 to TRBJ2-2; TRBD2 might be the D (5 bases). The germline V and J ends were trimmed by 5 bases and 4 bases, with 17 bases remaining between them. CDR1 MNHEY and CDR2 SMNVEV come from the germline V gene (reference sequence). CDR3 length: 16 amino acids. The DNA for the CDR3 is TGTGCCAGCAGTGAGGACCCCCGAGGACTCACCGGGGAGCTGTTTTTT. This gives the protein CASSEDPRGLTGELFF.

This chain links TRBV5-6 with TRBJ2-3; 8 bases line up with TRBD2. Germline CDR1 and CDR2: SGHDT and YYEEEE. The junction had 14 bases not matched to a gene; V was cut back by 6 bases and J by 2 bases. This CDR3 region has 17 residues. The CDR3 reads CASTVLMAGGPTDTQYF. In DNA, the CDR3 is TGTGCCAGCACGGTCCTCATGGCGGGGGGCCCCACAGATACGCAGTATTTT.

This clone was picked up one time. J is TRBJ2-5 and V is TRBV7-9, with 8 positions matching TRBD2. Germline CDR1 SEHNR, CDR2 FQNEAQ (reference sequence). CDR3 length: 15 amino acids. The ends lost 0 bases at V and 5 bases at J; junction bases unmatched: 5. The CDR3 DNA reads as TGTGCCAGCAGCTTAGCTGGCCCTAGCGGGGAGACCCAGTACTTC. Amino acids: CASSLAGPSGETQYF.

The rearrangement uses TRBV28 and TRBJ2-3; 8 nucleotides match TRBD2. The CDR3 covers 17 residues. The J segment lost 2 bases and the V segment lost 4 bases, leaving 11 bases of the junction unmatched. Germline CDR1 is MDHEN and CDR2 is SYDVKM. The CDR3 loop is CASSSRPRRGATDTQYF. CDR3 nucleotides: TGTGCCAGCAGTTCCAGACCACGGCGGGGGGCCACAGATACGCAGTATTTT.

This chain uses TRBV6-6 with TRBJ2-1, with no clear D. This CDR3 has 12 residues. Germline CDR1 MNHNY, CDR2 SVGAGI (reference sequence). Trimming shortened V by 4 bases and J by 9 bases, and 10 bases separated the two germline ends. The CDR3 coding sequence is TGTGCCAGCAGTTCCTTTAACATTGAGCAGTTCTTC. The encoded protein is CASSSFNIEQFF.

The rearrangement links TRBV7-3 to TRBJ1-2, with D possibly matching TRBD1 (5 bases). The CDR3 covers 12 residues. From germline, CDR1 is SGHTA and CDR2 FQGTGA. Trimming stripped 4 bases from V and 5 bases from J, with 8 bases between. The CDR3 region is CASSSQGYGYTF. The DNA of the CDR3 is TGTGCCAGCAGCTCCCAGGGTTATGGCTACACCTTC.

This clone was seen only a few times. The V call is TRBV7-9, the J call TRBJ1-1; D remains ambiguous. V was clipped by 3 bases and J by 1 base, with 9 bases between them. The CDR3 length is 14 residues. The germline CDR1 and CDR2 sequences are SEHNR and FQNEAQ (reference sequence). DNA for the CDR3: TGTGCCAGCAGCTTCCAGGTACCGAACACTGAAGCTTTCTTT. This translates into CASSFQVPNTEAFF.

The CDR3 bases are TGTGCCAGCAGCTTATATCTCGGTGAGCAGTTCTTC. Translation gives CASSLYLGEQFF. This chain connects TRBV7-3 to TRBJ2-1, with D unresolved. Looked up from germline, CDR1 is SGHTA and CDR2 is FQGTGA. This CDR3 is 12 amino acids long. Deletions cut 2 bases from V and 9 bases from J, with 8 bases between.

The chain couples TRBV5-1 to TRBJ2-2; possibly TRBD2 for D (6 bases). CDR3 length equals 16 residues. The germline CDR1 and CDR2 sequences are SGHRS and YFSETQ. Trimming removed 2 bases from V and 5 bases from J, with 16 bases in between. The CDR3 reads CASSLGASVGTGELFF. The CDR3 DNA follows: TGCGCCAGCAGCTTAGGGGCTAGCGTGGGGACCGGGGAGCTGTTTTTT.

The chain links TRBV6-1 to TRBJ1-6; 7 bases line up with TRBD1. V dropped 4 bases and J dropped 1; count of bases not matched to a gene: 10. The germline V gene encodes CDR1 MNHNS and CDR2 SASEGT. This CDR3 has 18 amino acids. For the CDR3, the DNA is TGTGCCAGCAGTGCAATCCAACAGGGGTTATCCTATAATTCACCCCTCCACTTT. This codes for CASSAIQQGLSYNSPLHF.